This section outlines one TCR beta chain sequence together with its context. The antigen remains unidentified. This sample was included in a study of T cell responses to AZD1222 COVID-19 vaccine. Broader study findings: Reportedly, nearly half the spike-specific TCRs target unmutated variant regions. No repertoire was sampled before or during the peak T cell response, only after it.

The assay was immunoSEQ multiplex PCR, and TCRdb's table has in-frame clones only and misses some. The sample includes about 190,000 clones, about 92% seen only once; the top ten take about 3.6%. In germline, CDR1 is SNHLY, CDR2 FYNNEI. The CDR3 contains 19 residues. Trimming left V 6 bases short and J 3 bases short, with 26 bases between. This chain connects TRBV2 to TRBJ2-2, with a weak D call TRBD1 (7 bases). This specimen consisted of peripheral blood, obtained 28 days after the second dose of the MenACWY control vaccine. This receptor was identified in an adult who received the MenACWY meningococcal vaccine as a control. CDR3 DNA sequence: TGTGCCAGCAGATCCGGGACAGTCCTCCTTAGGAGGGACACCGGGGAGCTGTTTTTT. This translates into CASRSGTVLLRRDTGELFF.